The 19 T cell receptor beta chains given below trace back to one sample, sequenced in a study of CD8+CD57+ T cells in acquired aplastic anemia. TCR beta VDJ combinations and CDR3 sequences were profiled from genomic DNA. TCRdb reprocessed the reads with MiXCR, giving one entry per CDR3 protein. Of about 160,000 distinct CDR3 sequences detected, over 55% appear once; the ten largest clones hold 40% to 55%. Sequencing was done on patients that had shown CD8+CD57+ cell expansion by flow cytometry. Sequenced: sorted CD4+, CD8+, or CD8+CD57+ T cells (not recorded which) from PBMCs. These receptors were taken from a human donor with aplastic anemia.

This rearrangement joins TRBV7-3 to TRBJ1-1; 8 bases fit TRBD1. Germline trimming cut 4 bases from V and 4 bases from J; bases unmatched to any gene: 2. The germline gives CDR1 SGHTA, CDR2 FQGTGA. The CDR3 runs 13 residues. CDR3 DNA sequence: TGTGCCAGCAGCTCCGACAGGGGCACTGAAGCTTTCTTT. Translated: CASSSDRGTEAFF.

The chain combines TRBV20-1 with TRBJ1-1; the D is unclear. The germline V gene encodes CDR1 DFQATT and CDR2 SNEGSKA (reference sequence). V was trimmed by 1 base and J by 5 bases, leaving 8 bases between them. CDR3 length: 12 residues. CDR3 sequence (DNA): TGCAGTGCTAGAGTTATGGGGACTGAAGCTTTCTTT. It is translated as CSARVMGTEAFF.

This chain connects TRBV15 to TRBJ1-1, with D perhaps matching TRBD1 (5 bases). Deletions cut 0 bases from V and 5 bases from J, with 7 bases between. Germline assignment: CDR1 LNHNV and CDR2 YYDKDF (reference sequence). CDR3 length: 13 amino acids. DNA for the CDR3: TGTGCCACCAGCAGAGATCAGGGTACTGAAGCTTTCTTT. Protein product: CATSRDQGTEAFF.

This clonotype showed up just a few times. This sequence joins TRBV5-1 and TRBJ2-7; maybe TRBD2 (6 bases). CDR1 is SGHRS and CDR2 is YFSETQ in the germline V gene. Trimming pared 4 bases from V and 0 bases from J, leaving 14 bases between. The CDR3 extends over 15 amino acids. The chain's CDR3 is CASSQLRGSSYEQYF. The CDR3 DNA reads TGCGCCAGCAGCCAGCTCCGGGGGAGCTCCTACGAGCAGTACTTC. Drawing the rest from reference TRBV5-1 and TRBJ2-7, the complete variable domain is KAGVTQTPRYLIKTRGQQVTLSCSPISGHRSVSWYQQTPGQGLQFLFEYFSETQRNKGNFPGRFSGRQFSNSRSEMNVSTLELGDSALYLCASSQLRGSSYEQYFGPGTRLTVT.

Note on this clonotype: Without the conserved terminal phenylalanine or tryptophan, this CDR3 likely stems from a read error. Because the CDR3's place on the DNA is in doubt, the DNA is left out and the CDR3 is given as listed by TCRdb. Here the CDR3 reads CAGSDSAG. The chain couples TRBV6-4 to TRBJ2-5; the table's TRBD2 call for D was not verified on the DNA. CDR1 and CDR2 from the germline V gene are MRHNA and SNTAGT. The CDR3 has 8 amino acids, counting both end residues.

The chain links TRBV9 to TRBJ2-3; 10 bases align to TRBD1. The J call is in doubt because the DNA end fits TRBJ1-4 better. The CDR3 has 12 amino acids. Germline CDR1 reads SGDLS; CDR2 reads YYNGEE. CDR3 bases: TGTGCCAGCGGGACAGGGGAAGAAAAACTGTTTTTT. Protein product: CASGTGEEKLFF.

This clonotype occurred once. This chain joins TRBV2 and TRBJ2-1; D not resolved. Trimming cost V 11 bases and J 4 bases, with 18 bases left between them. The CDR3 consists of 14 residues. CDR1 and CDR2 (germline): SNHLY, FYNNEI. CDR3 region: CAQPRSRIYNEQFF. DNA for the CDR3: TGTGCCCAGCCAAGGTCGCGGATTTACAATGAGCAGTTCTTC.

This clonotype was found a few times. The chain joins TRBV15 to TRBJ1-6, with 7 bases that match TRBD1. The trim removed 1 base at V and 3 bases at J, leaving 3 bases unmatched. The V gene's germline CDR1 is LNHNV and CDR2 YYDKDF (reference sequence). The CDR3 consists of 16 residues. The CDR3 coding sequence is TGTGCCACCAGCAGAGGGACAGGTTTCTATAATTCACCCCTCCACTTT. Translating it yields CATSRGTGFYNSPLHF.

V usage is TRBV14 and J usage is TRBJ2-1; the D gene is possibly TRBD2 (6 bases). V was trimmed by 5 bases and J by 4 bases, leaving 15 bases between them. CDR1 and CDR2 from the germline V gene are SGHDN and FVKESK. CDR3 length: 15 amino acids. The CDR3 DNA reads TGTGCCAGCAGCTTAAGAGCGGGTTTTTACAATGAGCAGTTCTTC. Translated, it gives CASSLRAGFYNEQFF.

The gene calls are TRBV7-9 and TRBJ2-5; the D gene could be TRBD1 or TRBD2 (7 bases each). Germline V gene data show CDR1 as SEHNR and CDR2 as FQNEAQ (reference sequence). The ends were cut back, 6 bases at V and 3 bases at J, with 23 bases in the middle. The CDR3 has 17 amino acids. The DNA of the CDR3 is TGTGCCAGCAGTGAAAACGCGGGGGCCAGGGGGAAAGAGACCCAGTACTTC. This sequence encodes CASSENAGARGKETQYF.

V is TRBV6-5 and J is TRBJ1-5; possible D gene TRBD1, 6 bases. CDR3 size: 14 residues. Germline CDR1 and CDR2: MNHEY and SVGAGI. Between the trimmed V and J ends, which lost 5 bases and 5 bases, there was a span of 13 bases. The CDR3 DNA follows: TGTGCCAGCAGTCGACAGGTAAGCGATCAGCCCCAGCATTTT. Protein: CASSRQVSDQPQHF.

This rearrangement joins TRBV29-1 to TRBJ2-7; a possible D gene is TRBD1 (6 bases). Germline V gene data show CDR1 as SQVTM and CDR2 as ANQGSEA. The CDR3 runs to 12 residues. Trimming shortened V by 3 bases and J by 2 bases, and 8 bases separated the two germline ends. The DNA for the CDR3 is TGCAGCGTTGAGGGGGCAGCCTACGAGCAGTACTTC. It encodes CSVEGAAYEQYF.

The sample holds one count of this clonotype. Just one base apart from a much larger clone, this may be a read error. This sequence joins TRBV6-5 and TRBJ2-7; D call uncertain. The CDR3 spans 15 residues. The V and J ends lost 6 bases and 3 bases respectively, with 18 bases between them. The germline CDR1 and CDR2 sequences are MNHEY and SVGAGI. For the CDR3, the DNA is TGTGCCAGCAGGGAGAACCCCGAGACGGGCTACGAGCAGTACTTC. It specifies CASRENPETGYEQYF.

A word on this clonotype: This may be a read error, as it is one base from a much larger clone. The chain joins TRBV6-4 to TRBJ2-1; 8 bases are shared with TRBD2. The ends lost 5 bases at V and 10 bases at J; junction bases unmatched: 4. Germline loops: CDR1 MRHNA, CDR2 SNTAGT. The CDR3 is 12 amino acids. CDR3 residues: CASSNGGGEQFF. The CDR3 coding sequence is TGTGCCAGCAGTAATGGCGGGGGGGAGCAGTTCTTC.

The CDR3 loop reads CASSLDAGPYEQYF. The CDR3 DNA follows: TGCGCCAGCAGCTTGGATGCGGGACCCTACGAGCAGTACTTC. The V call is TRBV5-1, the J call TRBJ2-7; perhaps TRBD2 as D (6 bases). Germline-derived CDR1 and CDR2 are SGHRS and YFSETQ. There are 14 residues in the CDR3. V was pared by 0 bases and J by 2 bases, with 9 bases between.

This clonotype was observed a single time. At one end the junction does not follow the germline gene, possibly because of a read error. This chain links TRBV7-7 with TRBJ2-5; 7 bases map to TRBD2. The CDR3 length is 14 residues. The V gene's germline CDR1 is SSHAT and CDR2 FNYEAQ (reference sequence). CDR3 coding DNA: TGTGCTAGCAGCAGAGCGGGACCTCAAGAGACCCAGTACTTC. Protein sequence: CASSRAGPQETQYF.

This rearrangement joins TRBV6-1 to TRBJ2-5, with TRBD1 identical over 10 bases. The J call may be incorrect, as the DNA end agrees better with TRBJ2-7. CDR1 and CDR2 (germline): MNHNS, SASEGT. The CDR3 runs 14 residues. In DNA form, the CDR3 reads TGTGCCAGCGACACCGGGACAGGGGCTAACGAGCAGTACTTC. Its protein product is CASDTGTGANEQYF.

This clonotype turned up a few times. In DNA, the CDR3 is TGTGCCAGCAGGGCCAGACAGGGGTCCCACGAGCAGTACTTC. Its translation: CASRARQGSHEQYF. J is TRBJ2-7 and V is TRBV7-8; 8 bases align to TRBD1. Germline V gene data show CDR1 as SGHVS and CDR2 as FQNEAQ. The CDR3 length is 14 residues. V shed 6 bases and J 5 bases; nucleotides not matched to a gene: 9.

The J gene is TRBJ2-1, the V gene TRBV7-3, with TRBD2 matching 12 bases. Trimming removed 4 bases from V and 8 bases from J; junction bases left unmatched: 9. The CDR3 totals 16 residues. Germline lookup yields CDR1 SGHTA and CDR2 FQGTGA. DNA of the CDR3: TGTGCCAGCAGCTCCCCTCCTAGCGGGGGGGCGTATGAGCAGTTCTTC. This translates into CASSSPPSGGAYEQFF.